The 26 T cell receptor beta chains reported below all come from one sample, sequenced in a study of regulatory T cells in long-lasting Graves disease. Sequencing libraries for TCR beta were prepared with iRepertoire HTBI primers and Arm-PCR of CDR3 regions. MiXCR, run by TCRdb on the multiplex PCR reads, gives a single entry per CDR3 protein. Here the sample spans 400,000 to 500,000 distinct CDR3 sequences, roughly 20% being singletons. Time point defined: persistent/refractory GD, antithyroid drugs over 5 years with positive TRAb. There was RNA extracted from PBMCs, and the TCR library was made from it. The sequenced sample was peripheral blood mononuclear cells (PBMCs), obtained when the disease was refractory, from a patient treated with antithyroid drugs. The receptors shown here come from a female donor with Graves disease.

The chain links TRBV27 to TRBJ1-3; D not resolved. CDR3 size: 16 residues. Per germline, CDR1 MNHEY and CDR2 SMNVEV (reference sequence). V shed 4 bases and J shed 4 bases, with 17 bases lying between them. The CDR3 sequence: CASSSLGVGSGNTIYF. The CDR3 DNA follows: TGTGCCAGCAGTTCCCTCGGAGTGGGGTCCGGAAACACCATATATTTT.

Remarks on this clonotype: This may stem from a read error, because a much larger clone lies one nucleotide away. The V and J genes are TRBV29-1 and TRBJ2-2; TRBD1 or TRBD2 may be the D gene (5 bases each). V was cut by 7 bases and J by 0 bases, with 9 bases left in between. The CDR3 is 13 residues long. The germline V gene has CDR1 SQVTM and CDR2 ANQGSEA. The CDR3 loop reads CSAGLANTGELFF. In DNA, the CDR3 is TGCAGCGCGGGGCTCGCGAACACCGGGGAGCTGTTTTTT.

The rearrangement uses TRBV5-1 and TRBJ2-7; 7 bases align to TRBD2. V was clipped by 4 bases and J by 4 bases; unmatched bases: 11. From germline, CDR1 is SGHRS and CDR2 YFSETQ. The CDR3 spans 15 residues. The CDR3 DNA reads TGCGCCAGCAGCCCCTCTCCGGCGGGAGCATACGAGCAGTACTTC. Its translation: CASSPSPAGAYEQYF.

This chain connects TRBV19 to TRBJ2-2; TRBD1 aligns across 8 bases. The trim removed 6 bases at V and 0 bases at J, leaving 0 bases unmatched. CDR1 LNHDA and CDR2 SQIVND come from the germline V gene (reference sequence). The length of the CDR3 is 14 residues. CDR3 bases: TGTGCCAGTAGGGACAGGGCGAACACCGGGGAGCTGTTTTTT. It specifies CASRDRANTGELFF.

This clonotype occurred a few times. The chain has TRBV5-1 and TRBJ2-7; no firm D call. The CDR3 contains 13 residues. The germline gives CDR1 SGHRS, CDR2 YFSETQ. Trimming left V 4 bases short and J 3 bases short, with 11 bases between. CDR3 sequence: CASSQLGRYEQYF. CDR3 bases: TGCGCCAGCAGCCAACTCGGACGCTACGAGCAGTACTTC.

This clonotype was counted ten times or more. V is TRBV2 and J is TRBJ2-5, with D perhaps given as TRBD1 or TRBD2 (5 bases each). Germline CDR1 SNHLY, CDR2 FYNNEI. V lost 9 bases and J lost 5, with 22 bases in between. The CDR3 length is 15 residues. The CDR3 bases are TGTGCCAGTCGACTGACTTGGGGGATCCAGGAGACCCAGTACTTC. Translation gives CASRLTWGIQETQYF.

The chain joins TRBV6-2 or TRBV6-3 to TRBJ2-2; weak D call: TRBD1 (6 bases). The CDR3 consists of 13 residues. Trimming pared 5 bases from V and 7 bases from J, leaving 11 bases between. Germline lookup yields CDR1 MNHEY and CDR2 SVGEGT. CDR3 amino acids: CASSPIGGGELFF. CDR3 DNA: TGTGCCAGCAGTCCCATAGGGGGCGGGGAGCTGTTTTTT.

This clonotype was detected a few times. J is TRBJ2-3 and V is TRBV12-3 or TRBV12-4; D is ambiguous. The CDR3 length is 17 residues. V was pared by 6 bases and J by 7 bases, with 26 bases between. CDR3 coding DNA: TGTGCCAGCAGCCCACGTGGCATTATCGCACCTGCCCATACGCAGTATTTT. This encodes CASSPRGIIAPAHTQYF.

The chain uses TRBV20-1 and TRBJ2-7, with a tentative D call TRBD1 (6 bases). The germline V gene has CDR1 DFQATT and CDR2 SNEGSKA (reference sequence). The CDR3 is 13 residues long. The CDR3 spells CSHTRTQGYEQYF. The DNA for the CDR3 is TGCAGCCACACGAGAACACAGGGCTACGAGCAGTACTTC.

This clonotype was detected ten times or more. The chain employs TRBV20-1 and TRBJ2-5, with 7 nucleotides matching TRBD2. The CDR3 has 11 amino acids. From germline, CDR1 is DFQATT and CDR2 SNEGSKA (reference sequence). J gave up 4 bases and V 6 bases, and 2 bases lay outside the gene matches. In DNA form, the CDR3 reads TGCAGTGCCATAGCGGGAGAGACCCAGTACTTC. Protein: CSAIAGETQYF.

On this clonotype: A much larger clone is a single base away; this may be a read error. The V call is TRBV28, the J call TRBJ2-7; 9 bases are shared with TRBD1. CDR1 and CDR2 (germline): MDHEN, SYDVKM. The CDR3 has 13 residues. The trim removed 3 bases at V and 8 bases at J, leaving 5 bases unmatched. The CDR3 nucleotides are TGTGCCAGCAGTTTTCTGGGACAGGGCAAGCAGTACTTC. Residues: CASSFLGQGKQYF.

This clonotype came up many times. This chain links TRBV25-1 with TRBJ1-1, with D uncertain. V lost 3 bases and J 1 base, leaving 3 bases between the germline ends. Germline V gene data show CDR1 as MGHDK and CDR2 as SYGVNS. This CDR3 is 12 amino acids long. The CDR3, as DNA: TGTGCCAGCAGTGACAGGAACACTGAAGCTTTCTTT. Its translation: CASSDRNTEAFF.

This clonotype has at least ten counts. The chain recombines TRBV7-9 with TRBJ1-1; D perhaps matches TRBD1 (6 bases). There are 15 residues in the CDR3. The ends were cut back, 0 bases at V and 2 bases at J, with 10 bases in the middle. Looked up from germline, CDR1 is SEHNR and CDR2 is FQNEAQ (reference sequence). CDR3 sequence (DNA): TGTGCCAGCAGCTTAGCGACAGGACGAAACACTGAAGCTTTCTTT. Its translation is CASSLATGRNTEAFF.

CDR3 nucleotide sequence: TGCGCCAGCAACCCTACGGACAGGGGGCTAAAGACCCAGTACTTC. Amino acid sequence: CASNPTDRGLKTQYF. V usage is TRBV5-1 and J usage is TRBJ2-5; 11 positions match TRBD1. The CDR3 runs to 15 residues. CDR1 and CDR2 (germline): SGHRS, YFSETQ. V was clipped by 6 bases and J by 6 bases; unmatched bases: 10. Combining the CDR3 with reference TRBV5-1 and TRBJ2-5 gives the whole variable domain KAGVTQTPRYLIKTRGQQVTLSCSPISGHRSVSWYQQTPGQGLQFLFEYFSETQRNKGNFPGRFSGRQFSNSRSEMNVSTLELGDSALYLCASNPTDRGLKTQYFGPGTRLLVL.

The chain has TRBV20-1 and TRBJ2-7; D might be TRBD1 or TRBD2, each matching 5 bases. V lost 6 bases to trimming and J lost 0 bases, with 15 bases between them. Germline V gene lookup returns CDR1 DFQATT and CDR2 SNEGSKA (reference sequence). The CDR3 runs to 14 residues. DNA of the CDR3: TGCAGTGCCTTAGGACGGGACCTCTCCTACGAGCAGTACTTC. As protein: CSALGRDLSYEQYF.

The genes are TRBV9 and TRBJ2-7, with 9 positions matching TRBD1. After removal of 0 bases from V and 3 bases from J, the junction contained 1 base not matched to a gene. The CDR3 loop spans 14 amino acids. Germline V gene sequence: CDR1 SGDLS, CDR2 YYNGEE. The DNA of the CDR3 is TGTGCCAGCAGCGTAGAGACAGGGGGCTACGAGCAGTACTTC. As protein: CASSVETGGYEQYF. Full variable domain (outside the CDR3, taken from reference TRBV9 and TRBJ2-7): DSGVTQTPKHLITATGQRVTLRCSPRSGDLSVYWYQQSLDQGLQFLIQYYNGEERAKGNILERFSAQQFPDLHSELNLSSLELGDSALYFCASSVETGGYEQYFGPGTRLTVT.

This clonotype was seen at least ten times. V gene TRBV6-1 combines with J gene TRBJ1-4, with D hard to call. Germline assignment: CDR1 MNHNS and CDR2 SASEGT. The V end was cut by 0 bases, the J end by 14 bases, with 25 bases between. The CDR3 runs 17 residues. CDR3 in DNA: TGTGCCAGCAGTGAAGCCCTTTGGACCGGGGTTATAAATGGGCTGTTTTTT. Residues: CASSEALWTGVINGLFF.

This clonotype was observed a few times. The chain has TRBV7-3 and TRBJ2-1, with D unresolved. V lost 2 bases, J lost 9 bases, and 5 bases lay in between. The CDR3 has 11 residues. Germline V lookup: CDR1 SGHTA, CDR2 FQGTGA. The CDR3 reads CASSLAPEQFF. In nucleotides, the CDR3 is TGTGCCAGCAGCTTAGCCCCTGAGCAGTTCTTC.

Notes on this clonotype: One end of the junction is discordant with germline, which a read error may explain. This chain links TRBV11-2 with TRBJ2-3; 7 nucleotides match TRBD2. CDR3 size: 15 residues. Per germline, CDR1 SGHAT and CDR2 FQNNGV. The CDR3 DNA sequence: TGTGCCGGCAGCTTATCAGGACTAGTGGTAGATACGCAGTATTTT. It translates to CAGSLSGLVVDTQYF.

This clonotype was detected ten times or more. The chain uses TRBV28 and TRBJ2-7; 9 nucleotides match TRBD2. Trimming at V came to 6 bases and at J to 6 bases, leaving 6 bases not matched to a gene. CDR3 length: 13 residues. Per germline, CDR1 MDHEN and CDR2 SYDVKM. The CDR3 DNA reads TGTGCCAGCAGGTCCGGGACTAGCCCCGAGCAGTACTTC. Its protein product is CASRSGTSPEQYF.

V gene TRBV7-9 combines with J gene TRBJ1-5; D is ambiguous. The CDR3 totals 12 residues. CDR1 is SEHNR, CDR2 FQNEAQ, per germline (reference sequence). V was cut by 0 bases and J by 10 bases, with 7 bases left in between. The CDR3 DNA follows: TGTGCCAGCAGCTTAGCCGGCGTTCCCCAGCATTTT. Its protein is CASSLAGVPQHF.

This clonotype turned up a few times. This sequence joins TRBV13 and TRBJ2-5; 9 bases are a match to TRBD1. V gave up 4 bases and J gave up 2 bases; unmatched junction bases: 2. Germline CDR1 PRHDT, CDR2 FYEKMQ (reference sequence). There are 14 residues in the CDR3. CDR3 protein: CASSSQGAQETQYF. The CDR3, as DNA: TGTGCCAGCAGCTCACAGGGGGCTCAAGAGACCCAGTACTTC.

This clonotype was seen at least ten times. CDR3 residues: CSARRGSMNTEAFF. The CDR3 DNA reads as TGCAGTGCTAGAAGGGGCAGCATGAACACTGAAGCTTTCTTT. The chain uses TRBV20-1 and TRBJ1-1; possible D gene TRBD1, 5 bases. Germline assignment: CDR1 DFQATT and CDR2 SNEGSKA (reference sequence). The CDR3 is made up of 14 amino acids. Trimming took off 2 bases at V and 0 bases at J, with 10 bases between the two ends.

There are a few counts of this clonotype. A much larger clone sits a single nucleotide away, making a read error possible. This chain connects TRBV2 to TRBJ1-2, with D hard to call. V gave up 3 bases and J gave up 4 bases, with 15 bases separating them. The CDR3 contains 15 residues. Germline V gene sequence: CDR1 SNHLY, CDR2 FYNNEI. CDR3 DNA sequence: TGTGCCAGCAGTGAGGATGGCAGCCCTCCCTATGGCTACACCTTC. Translation: CASSEDGSPPYGYTF.

The sample holds many counts of this clonotype. The chain couples TRBV6-5 to TRBJ2-7; 12 nucleotides match TRBD2. The CDR3 totals 17 residues. From germline, CDR1 is MNHEY and CDR2 SVGAGI. V lost 3 bases to trimming and J lost 3 bases; unmatched junction nucleotides: 9. CDR3 region: CASSYSGLAGPNYEQYF. The CDR3 coding sequence is TGTGCCAGCAGTTATTCCGGACTAGCGGGACCTAACTACGAGCAGTACTTC.

This clonotype was counted a few times. The chain combines TRBV6-1 with TRBJ1-2, with TRBD1 matching over 7 bases. This CDR3 has 16 residues. Germline V gene lookup returns CDR1 MNHNS and CDR2 SASEGT. J was trimmed by 4 bases and V by 6 bases; bases with no gene match: 14. CDR3 DNA: TGTGCCAGCAGCCTACGGGGGGGACAGAGACCCTATGGCTACACCTTC. It specifies CASSLRGGQRPYGYTF.